Listed below are T cell receptor beta chains from one sample, sequenced in a study of blood T cells in healthy people across ages. A single record per CDR3 protein comes from TCRdb applying MiXCR to the 5' RACE reads. The sample records roughly 560,000 distinct CDR3 sequences, approximately 25% being singletons. This sample was shared with a second study, whose subject was T cells of mothers and their children.

The material sequenced was blood. These receptors all come from a boy aged 10-17 years in good health. CDR3s include the opening cysteine and the closing phenylalanine or tryptophan. A D gene is named only where the DNA matches it firmly. Clone size is given for some rows only: seen once, a few or many times, or a class if the clone is expanded.

abundance | j_gene | d_gene | v_gene | CDR3nt | CDR3aa
few | TRBJ2-5 | TRBD1 | TRBV14 | TGTGCCAGCAGCCATCAATCCGGGACAGGCGCTGGGGAGACCCAGTACTTC | CASSHQSGTGAGETQYF
- | TRBJ2-7 | TRBD2 | TRBV27 | TGTGCCAGCAGAGGGACTAGCGGGATCCACGAGCAGTACTTC | CASRGTSGIHEQYF
- | TRBJ2-1 | - | TRBV28 | TGTGCCAGCACATCCCCAGGGCGGAACAATGAGCAGTTCTTC | CASTSPGRNNEQFF
- | TRBJ2-5 | - | TRBV30 | TGTGCCTGGACCCCAAGGGGGGACTGGGGTACCCAGTACTTC | CAWTPRGDWGTQYF
many | TRBJ2-3 | - | TRBV5-1 | TGTGCCAGCAGCTTAGAGGGCAGCACAGATACGCAGTATTTT | CASSLEGSTDTQYF
- | TRBJ2-4 | - | TRBV4-2 | TGTGCCAGCAGCCAGGAGGCAAACATTCAGTACTTC | CASSQEANIQYF
few | TRBJ1-2 | - | TRBV2 | TGTGCCAGCAGTGAGGCCTATGGCTACACCTTC | CASSEAYGYTF
many | TRBJ2-7 | TRBD1 | TRBV7-9 | TGTGCCAGCAGCATACAGGGGTGGGAGCAGTACTTC | CASSIQGWEQYF
- | TRBJ2-1 | TRBD2 | TRBV2 | TGTGCCAGCAGTGCTTGGACTAGCGGCAAAGAGGCAGAGCAGTTCTTC | CASSAWTSGKEAEQFF
few | TRBJ2-3 | TRBD2 | TRBV5-1 | TGCGCCAGCAGCTTGGCCTGGCTAGCGGGAGGGCCAGATACGCAGTATTTT | CASSLAWLAGGPDTQYF
- | TRBJ2-5 | TRBD2 | TRBV2 | TGTGCCAGCAGTGGAAGGACTAGCGCAAAAGAGACCCAGTACTTC | CASSGRTSAKETQYF
few | TRBJ1-4 | TRBD1 | TRBV10-3 | TGTGCCATCAGTGCAGGGGGGGAAAAACTGTTTTTT | CAISAGGEKLFF
- | TRBJ2-7 | TRBD1 | TRBV27 | TGTGCCAGCGGTTTAACGACAGGGTGGCACGAGCAGTACTTC | CASGLTTGWHEQYF
many | TRBJ2-5 | - | TRBV29-1 | TGCAGCGTTGAAGGAGGCCCCCTGGAGACCCAGTACTTC | CSVEGGPLETQYF
once | TRBJ2-5 | TRBD2 | TRBV4-3 | TGCGCCAGCAGCCACGGACTAGGCGTACAAGAGACCCAGTACTTC | CASSHGLGVQETQYF
many | TRBJ2-6 | TRBD1 | TRBV4-1 | TGCGCCAGCAGCCAAGATTCAGGGGGTGGGGCCAACGTCCTGACTTTC | CASSQDSGGGANVLTF
few | TRBJ2-5 | TRBD2 | TRBV9 | TGTGCCAGCAGCCCCTGGTCGGGGGGTCAAGAGACCCAGTACTTC | CASSPWSGGQETQYF
- | TRBJ2-5 | - | TRBV7-8 | TGTGCCAGCAGCCCGACGCTTGGGAGGATAGAGACCCAGTACTTC | CASSPTLGRIETQYF
- | TRBJ2-5 | TRBD2 | TRBV20-1 | TGCAGTGCTAGAGATCAGCTTGGAGTAGCGGGAGGGCCGTTGGAGACCCAGTACTTC | CSARDQLGVAGGPLETQYF
- | TRBJ2-2 | TRBD2 | TRBV6-6 | TGTGCCAGCAGTTACGAGCGGGGGAATACCGGGGAGCTGTTTTTT | CASSYERGNTGELFF
few | TRBJ1-2 | - | TRBV20-1 | TGCAGTGCTAGGGACCTCTATGGCTACACCTTC | CSARDLYGYTF
- | TRBJ1-4 | TRBD1 | TRBV27 | TGTGCCAGCAGTTCCGGGACAGGGTACCTGGAAAAACTGTTTTTT | CASSSGTGYLEKLFF
few | TRBJ2-7 | - | TRBV20-1 | TGCAGTGCTAGAAGCCGGGACTCCACGGGTGAGCAGTACTTC | CSARSRDSTGEQYF
- | TRBJ2-7 | TRBD1 | TRBV7-8 | TGTGCCAGCAGCTTAGCCCCCGGGACAGTCCTCTACGAGCAGTACTTC | CASSLAPGTVLYEQYF
- | TRBJ2-5 | TRBD1 | TRBV5-6 | TGTGCCAGCAGCTTCAAAGCGTATTACGGGACAGGGAGAAAAAAAGAGACCCAGTACTTC | CASSFKAYYGTGRKKETQYF
- | TRBJ1-1 | TRBD1 | TRBV6-2/TRBV6-3 | TGTGCCAGCAGCCTCTACCCCACAGGGGGAGTTGAAGCTTTCTTT | CASSLYPTGGVEAFF
- | TRBJ2-3 | TRBD1 | TRBV24-1 | TGTGCCACCAGTGATTTGCAGGGGGCCCCCACAGATACGCAGTATTTT | CATSDLQGAPTDTQYF
- | TRBJ2-5 | - | TRBV7-2 | TGTGCCGGCAGCTTCCAGGGGGAGACCCAGTACTTC | CAGSFQGETQYF
- | TRBJ1-2 | - | TRBV5-1 | TGCGCCAGCAGCTCGGGTGGTGACTATGGCTACACCTTC | CASSSGGDYGYTF
- | TRBJ2-5 | TRBD2 | TRBV7-2 | TGTGCCAGCAGCTTCGGGACTAGCGAGCCGAGAGAGACCCAGTACTTC | CASSFGTSEPRETQYF
few | TRBJ1-6 | - | TRBV6-1 | TGTGCCAGCAGTAATACCCCGGCCTTTTATAATTCACCCCTCCACTTT | CASSNTPAFYNSPLHF
few | TRBJ1-2 | - | TRBV12-3/TRBV12-4 | TGTGCCAGCAGCCCTAACCGGGACAAGGTCTATGGCTACACCTTC | CASSPNRDKVYGYTF
few | TRBJ2-3 | TRBD2 | TRBV28 | TGTGCCAGCAGAGCGAATCCGGGACTAGCGGGGGGGCTGGATACGCAGTATTTT | CASRANPGLAGGLDTQYF
few | TRBJ1-1 | - | TRBV3-1 | TGTGCCAGCAGCAAGGGCCTTCCAATGGGGACTGAAGCTTTCTTT | CASSKGLPMGTEAFF
- | TRBJ2-7 | - | TRBV20-1 | TGCGGGTACTGGTTAGTAGATTCCTACGAGCAGTACTTC | CGYWLVDSYEQYF
many | TRBJ2-3 | - | TRBV28 | TGTGCCAGCAGCCCGGGGGTCACAGATACGCAGTATTTT | CASSPGVTDTQYF
few | TRBJ2-7 | - | TRBV20-1 | TGCAGTGCTAGAGATTCCCGGGGGCACTCCTACGAGCAGTACTTC | CSARDSRGHSYEQYF
- | TRBJ2-4 | TRBD1 | TRBV6-2/TRBV6-3 | TGTGCCTCCTGGGGGACAGGGTTACGCGGTCAGTACTTC | CASWGTGLRGQYF